This T cell receptor (beta chain) is drawn from a study of T cells after yellow fever vaccination. Points from the study as a whole: Only a small proportion of the clonotypes turned up in both the CD4 and the CD8 compartments, likely arising from convergent recombination. The bulk population could contribute abundant contaminating clonotypes to FACS-sorted repertoires. The secondary T-cell response peaked on day 5, not day 15, but was weaker.

The ends were cut back, 2 bases at V and 5 bases at J, with 9 bases in the middle. Germline-derived CDR1 and CDR2 are SGHTA and FQGNSA. This CDR3 is 13 amino acids long. This clonotype was counted only a few times. Antigen: not known. A universal primer site and UMIs were added as TCR cDNA was made by 5'RACE template switching. One entry per CDR3 protein results from TCRdb running MiXCR on the 5' RACE reads. The repertoire holds about 350,000 distinct CDR3 sequences, with about 8.3% as singletons. This rearrangement joins TRBV7-2 to TRBJ2-5; D remains ambiguous. This specimen consisted of PBMCs, obtained approximately 47 days after the first yellow fever vaccination. The TCR originated in a man in his late teens or twenties who received the YFV17D yellow fever vaccine. This chain's CDR3 is CASSLIWRETQYF. The CDR3 nucleotides are TGTGCCAGCAGCTTAATTTGGCGGGAGACCCAGTACTTC.